This is a list of T cell receptor beta chains from one sample in a study of control samples from healthy donors and cancer patients. Profiling relied on immunoSEQ multiplex PCR, and the TCRdb table lists in-frame clones only, not all of them. The sample consists of 150,000 to 200,000 clones, more than 90% of them appearing once. The material sequenced was blood. The receptors originated from a woman between 40 and 50 years old in good health. Each CDR3 is given with its conserved first and last residue. The order of the fields is J gene, V gene, D gene, clone size, CDR3 protein, CDR3 DNA. A D gene is named only where the DNA matches it firmly. Clone size is not always given. Where it is, it says once, few, many or a class for expanded clones.

TRBJ2-3	TRBV7-9	TRBD2	.	CASSPSGGAVDTQYF	TGTGCCAGCAGTCCAAGCGGGGGGGCCGTAGATACGCAGTATTTT
TRBJ1-1	TRBV25-1	.	.	CASREQGGNTEAFF	TGTGCCAGCAGGGAACAGGGAGGGAACACTGAAGCTTTCTTT
TRBJ1-6	TRBV10-3	.	.	CAISDTGYNSPLHF	TGTGCCATCAGTGATACGGGGTATAATTCACCCCTCCACTTT
TRBJ2-3	TRBV13	TRBD2	once	CASSSNGLAGASTDTQYF	TGTGCCAGCAGCTCGAATGGACTAGCGGGGGCAAGCACAGATACGCAGTATTTT
TRBJ2-7	TRBV28	TRBD1	.	CASSSTGGGHYEQYF	TGTGCCAGCAGTTCGACAGGGGGCGGACACTACGAGCAGTACTTC
TRBJ2-5	TRBV15	TRBD2	.	CATSRQAGGQETQYF	TGTGCCACCAGCAGGCAAGCGGGGGGACAAGAGACCCAGTACTTC
TRBJ1-6	TRBV19	.	.	CASTPGGTNSPLHF	TGTGCCAGTACCCCCGGGGGGACTAATTCACCCCTCCACTTT
TRBJ1-3	TRBV7-6	.	.	CASSSAWGAGNTIYF	TGTGCCAGCAGCTCGGCGTGGGGGGCTGGAAACACCATATATTTT
TRBJ2-5	TRBV11-2	.	.	CASSLGGDLGGAQYF	TGTGCCAGCAGCTTAGGGGGGGACTTGGGAGGCGCCCAGTACTTC
TRBJ1-1	TRBV3-1/TRBV3-2	.	.	CASSQDLGPWGEAFF	TGTGCCAGCAGCCAAGATCTTGGGCCTTGGGGTGAAGCTTTCTTT